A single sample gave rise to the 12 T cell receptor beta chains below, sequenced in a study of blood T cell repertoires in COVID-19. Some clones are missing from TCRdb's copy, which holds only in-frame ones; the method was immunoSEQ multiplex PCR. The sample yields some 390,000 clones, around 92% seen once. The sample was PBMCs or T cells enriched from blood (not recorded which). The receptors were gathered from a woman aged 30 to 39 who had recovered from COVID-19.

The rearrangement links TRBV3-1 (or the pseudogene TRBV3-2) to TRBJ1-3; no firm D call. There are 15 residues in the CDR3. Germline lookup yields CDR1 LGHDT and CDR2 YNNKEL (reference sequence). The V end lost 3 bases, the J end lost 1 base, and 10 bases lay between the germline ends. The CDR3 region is CASSHLGGSGNTIYF. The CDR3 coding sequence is TGTGCCAGCAGCCACCTAGGTGGGTCTGGAAACACCATATATTTT.

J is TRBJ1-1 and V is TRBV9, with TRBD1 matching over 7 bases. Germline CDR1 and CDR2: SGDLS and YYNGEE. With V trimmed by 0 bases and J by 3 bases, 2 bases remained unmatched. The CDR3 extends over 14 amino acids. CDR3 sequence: CASSVGDSYTEAFF. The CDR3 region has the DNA TGTGCCAGCAGCGTAGGGGACAGCTACACTGAAGCTTTCTTT.

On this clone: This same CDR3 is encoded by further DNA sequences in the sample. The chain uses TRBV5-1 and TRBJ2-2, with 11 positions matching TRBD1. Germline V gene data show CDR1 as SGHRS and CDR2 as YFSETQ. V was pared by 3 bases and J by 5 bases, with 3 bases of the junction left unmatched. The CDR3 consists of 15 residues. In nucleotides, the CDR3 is TGCGCCAGCAGCTGGGGGACAGGGGGAACCGGGGAGCTGTTTTTT. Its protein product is CASSWGTGGTGELFF.

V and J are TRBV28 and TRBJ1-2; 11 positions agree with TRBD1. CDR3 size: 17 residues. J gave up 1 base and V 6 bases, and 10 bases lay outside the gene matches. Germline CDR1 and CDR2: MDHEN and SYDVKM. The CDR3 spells CASRLGGQGAHNYGYTF. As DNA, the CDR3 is TGTGCCAGCAGACTAGGAGGACAGGGGGCGCATAACTATGGCTACACCTTC.

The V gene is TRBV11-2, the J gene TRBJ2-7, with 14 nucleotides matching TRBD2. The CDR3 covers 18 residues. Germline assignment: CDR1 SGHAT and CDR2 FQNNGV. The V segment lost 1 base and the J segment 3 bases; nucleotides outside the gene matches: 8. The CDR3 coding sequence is TGTGCCAGCAGCTTAGGCTTGGGACTAGCGGGAGTTAGCTACGAGCAGTACTTC. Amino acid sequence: CASSLGLGLAGVSYEQYF. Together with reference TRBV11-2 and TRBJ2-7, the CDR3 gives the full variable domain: EAGVAQSPRYKIIEKRQSVAFWCNPISGHATLYWYQQILGQGPKLLIQFQNNGVVDDSQLPKDRFSAERLKGVDSTLKIQPAKLEDSAVYLCASSLGLGLAGVSYEQYFGPGTRLTVT.

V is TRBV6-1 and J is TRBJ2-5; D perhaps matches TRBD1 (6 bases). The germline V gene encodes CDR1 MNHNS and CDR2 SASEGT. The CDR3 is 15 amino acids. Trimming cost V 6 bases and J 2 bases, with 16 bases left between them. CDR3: CASSSPHRAQETQYF. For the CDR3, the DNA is TGTGCCAGCAGCTCCCCCCACAGGGCACAAGAGACCCAGTACTTC.

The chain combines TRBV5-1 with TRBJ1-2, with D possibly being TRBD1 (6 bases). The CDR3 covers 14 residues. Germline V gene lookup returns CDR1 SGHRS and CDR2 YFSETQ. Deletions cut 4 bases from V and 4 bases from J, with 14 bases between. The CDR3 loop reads CASSPEGEIYGYTF. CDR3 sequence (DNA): TGCGCCAGCAGCCCCGAGGGGGAGATCTATGGCTACACCTTC.

CDR3 sequence: CASSQGLAGSYEQYF. The DNA for the CDR3 is TGCGCCAGCAGCCAGGGACTAGCGGGATCCTACGAGCAGTACTTC. The chain is built from TRBV5-1 and TRBJ2-7, with 13 bases aligning to TRBD2. Trimming removed 4 bases from V and 1 base from J; junction bases left unmatched: 2. Germline values: CDR1 SGHRS, CDR2 YFSETQ. The CDR3 contains 15 residues. The whole variable domain, filled in from reference TRBV5-1 and TRBJ2-7, reads KAGVTQTPRYLIKTRGQQVTLSCSPISGHRSVSWYQQTPGQGLQFLFEYFSETQRNKGNFPGRFSGRQFSNSRSEMNVSTLELGDSALYLCASSQGLAGSYEQYFGPGTRLTVT.

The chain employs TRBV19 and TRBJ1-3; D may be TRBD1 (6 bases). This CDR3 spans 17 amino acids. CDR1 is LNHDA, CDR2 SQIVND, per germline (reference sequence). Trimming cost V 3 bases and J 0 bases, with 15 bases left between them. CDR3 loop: CASSIYSQGNSGNTIYF. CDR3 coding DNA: TGTGCCAGTAGTATTTATTCCCAGGGGAACTCTGGAAACACCATATATTTT.

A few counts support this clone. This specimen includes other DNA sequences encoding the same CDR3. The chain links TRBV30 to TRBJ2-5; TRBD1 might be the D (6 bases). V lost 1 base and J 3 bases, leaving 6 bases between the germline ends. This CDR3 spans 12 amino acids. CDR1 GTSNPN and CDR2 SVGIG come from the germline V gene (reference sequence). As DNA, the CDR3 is TGTGCCTGGAGTGCAGGGGAAGAGACCCAGTACTTC. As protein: CAWSAGEETQYF.

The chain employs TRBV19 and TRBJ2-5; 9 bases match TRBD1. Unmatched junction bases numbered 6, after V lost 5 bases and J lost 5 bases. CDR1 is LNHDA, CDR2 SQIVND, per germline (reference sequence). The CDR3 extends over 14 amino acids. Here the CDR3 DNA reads TGTGCCAGTAGTCAACAGGGGGCGGAGGAGACCCAGTACTTC. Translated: CASSQQGAEETQYF.

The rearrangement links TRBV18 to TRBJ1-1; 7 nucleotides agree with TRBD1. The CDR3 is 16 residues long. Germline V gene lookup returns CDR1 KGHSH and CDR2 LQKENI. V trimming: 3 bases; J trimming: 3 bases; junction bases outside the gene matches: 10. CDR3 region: CASSPGDRTGYTEAFF. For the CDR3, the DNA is TGTGCCAGCTCACCTGGGGACAGAACAGGCTACACTGAAGCTTTCTTT.